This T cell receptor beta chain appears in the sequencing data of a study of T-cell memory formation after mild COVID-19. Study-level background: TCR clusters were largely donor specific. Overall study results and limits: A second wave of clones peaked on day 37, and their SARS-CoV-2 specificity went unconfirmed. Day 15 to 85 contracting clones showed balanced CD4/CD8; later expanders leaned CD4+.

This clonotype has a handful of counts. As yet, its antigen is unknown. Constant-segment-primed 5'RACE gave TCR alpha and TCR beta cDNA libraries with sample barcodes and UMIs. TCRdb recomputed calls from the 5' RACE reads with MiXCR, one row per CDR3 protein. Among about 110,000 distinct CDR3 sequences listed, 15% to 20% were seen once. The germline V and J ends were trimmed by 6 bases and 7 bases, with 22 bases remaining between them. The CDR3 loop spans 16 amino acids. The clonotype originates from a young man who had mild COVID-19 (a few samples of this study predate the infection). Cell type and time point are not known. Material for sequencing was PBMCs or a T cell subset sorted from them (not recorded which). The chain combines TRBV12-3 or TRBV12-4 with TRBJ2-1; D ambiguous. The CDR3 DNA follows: TGTGCCAGCAGCTTGGGCCGGTTGATAATGGGGAATGAGCAGTTCTTC. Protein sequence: CASSLGRLIMGNEQFF.